Below, 18 T cell receptor beta chains from the same sample are listed, as sequenced in a study of metastatic and nonmetastatic thyroid tumors. TCRdb reassembled clones from the PCR reads with MiXCR. The profile shows tens of thousands of clones, roughly 33% of them singletons. Not a single patient had been given any form of treatment at any point before undergoing thyroid surgery. Sequencing was performed on tumor tissue. These TCRs come from a female donor with papillary thyroid cancer or a benign thyroid nodule (not recorded which). Some clones in this sample may be carry-over from other donors' samples.

The chain couples TRBV18 to TRBJ2-1; D remains ambiguous. Trimming removed 2 bases at V and 0 bases at J, with 11 bases between. The germline V gene has CDR1 KGHSH and CDR2 LQKENI. The CDR3 consists of 16 residues. The chain's CDR3 is CASSPTRSRSYNEQFF. CDR3 sequence (DNA): TGTGCCAGCTCACCAACAAGGTCCCGCTCCTACAATGAGCAGTTCTTC.

There are a few counts of this clone. This chain links TRBV6-2 or TRBV6-3 with TRBJ2-1; 10 bases fit TRBD2. The trim removed 7 bases at V and 0 bases at J, leaving 9 bases unmatched. The CDR3 spans 17 residues. CDR1 and CDR2 from the germline V gene are MNHEY and SVGEGT. CDR3 amino acids: CASTRSGGRSSYNEQFF. Here the CDR3 DNA reads TGTGCCAGCACCCGTAGCGGGGGGCGTAGCTCCTACAATGAGCAGTTCTTC.

This chain uses TRBV12-5 with TRBJ2-1; the D gene is possibly TRBD2 (5 bases). Germline V CDR1 and CDR2: LGHNT, FRNRAP. The V end lost 7 bases, the J end lost 1 base, and 17 bases lay between the germline ends. This CDR3 has 16 residues. CDR3 in amino acids: CASAPSRGSSYNEQFF. The CDR3, as DNA: TGTGCTAGTGCCCCTAGTCGGGGATCTTCCTACAATGAGCAGTTCTTC.

The chain recombines TRBV3-1 with TRBJ1-2; tentative D call: TRBD1 (6 bases). This CDR3 region has 15 residues. Trimming removed 3 bases from V and 5 bases from J, with 16 bases in between. Germline V gene lookup returns CDR1 LGHDT and CDR2 YNNKEL (reference sequence). The DNA of the CDR3 is TGTGCCAGCAGCCAGGGTTCCGGGACAATATATGGCTACACCTTC. Encoded protein: CASSQGSGTIYGYTF.

This clone has more than one count but fewer than ten. This rearrangement joins TRBV6-1 to TRBJ2-1; D gene ambiguous. The germline V gene encodes CDR1 MNHNS and CDR2 SASEGT. This CDR3 comprises 13 residues. V dropped 5 bases and J dropped 9 bases, with 14 bases sitting between them. The CDR3 DNA is TGTGCCAGCAGTCCACGTACTAACAGTGAGCAGTTCTTC. This translates into CASSPRTNSEQFF.

Only a few counts were recorded for this clone. The V and J genes are TRBV4-2 and TRBJ2-3; 10 nucleotides line up with TRBD2. V was clipped by 2 bases and J by 0 bases; unmatched bases: 11. Germline CDR1 and CDR2: LGHNA and YNFKEQ. This CDR3 is built from 19 residues. CDR3 DNA sequence: TGTGCCAGCAGCCAATATAGGACTAGCGGAGTTACTAGCACAGATACGCAGTATTTT. Translating gives CASSQYRTSGVTSTDTQYF.

V gene TRBV7-8 combines with J gene TRBJ2-2, with D hard to call. This CDR3 spans 16 amino acids. The V end was cut by 7 bases, the J end by 0 bases, with 15 bases between. Germline CDR1 reads SGHVS; CDR2 reads FQNEAQ. For the CDR3, the DNA is TGTGCCAGCAACTTGCGGAGTGGGACGAACACCGGGGAGCTGTTTTTT. Translation: CASNLRSGTNTGELFF.

This clone has more than one count but fewer than ten. The chain employs TRBV6-5 and TRBJ2-7, with 8 nucleotides matching TRBD2. V lost 4 bases to trimming and J lost 5 bases; unmatched junction nucleotides: 7. The CDR3 length is 14 residues. From germline, CDR1 is MNHEY and CDR2 SVGAGI. The CDR3 region has the DNA TGTGCCAGCAGTTCGTGGACTAGCCTTCACGAGCAGTACTTC. Translating gives CASSSWTSLHEQYF.

On this clone itself: An end of the junction differs from the germline gene, which may be a read error. The chain recombines TRBV4-1 with TRBJ2-3; TRBD1 might be the D (5 bases). The CDR3 is made up of 12 amino acids. In germline, CDR1 is MGHRA, CDR2 YSYEKL. The CDR3 is CASSQDREVRDF. The CDR3 DNA follows: TGCGCCAGCAGCCAAGACAGGGAAGTTAGGGATTTT.

This sequence joins TRBV6-1 and TRBJ1-1; possibly TRBD1 for D (6 bases). The CDR3 runs to 13 residues. Trimming shortened V by 11 bases and J by 0 bases, and 13 bases separated the two germline ends. Looked up from germline, CDR1 is MNHNS and CDR2 is SASEGT. In nucleotides, the CDR3 is TGTGCCGTCCGGGACATCATGAACACTGAAGCTTTCTTT. This codes for CAVRDIMNTEAFF.

This chain uses TRBV20-1 with TRBJ2-7; D unresolved. Looked up from germline, CDR1 is DFQATT and CDR2 is SNEGSKA (reference sequence). CDR3 size: 13 residues. V lost 5 bases, J lost 0 bases, and 11 bases lay in between. The CDR3 nucleotides are TGCAGTGCTCCTATAGCCAGCTCCTACGAGCAGTACTTC. Amino acid sequence: CSAPIASSYEQYF.

This clone showed up just a few times. The genes are TRBV7-2 and TRBJ1-5; TRBD1 matches at 10 bases. V dropped 1 base and J dropped 5; count of bases not matched to a gene: 2. The CDR3 sequence is 15 residues long. Germline V gene lookup returns CDR1 SGHTA and CDR2 FQGNSA. Written as DNA, the CDR3 is TGTGCCAGCAGCTTAGTGGGGACAGGGGATCAGCCCCAGCATTTT. Amino acid sequence: CASSLVGTGDQPQHF.

This chain joins TRBV5-6 and TRBJ1-6; D is uncertain. V shed 8 bases and J shed 10 bases, with 19 bases lying between them. This CDR3 is 14 amino acids long. CDR1 and CDR2 from the germline V gene are SGHDT and YYEEEE. For the CDR3, the DNA is TGTGCCAGTCGTGTCCGTGACCGACCATCACCCCTCCACTTT. Translating it yields CASRVRDRPSPLHF. Full variable domain (missing parts from reference TRBV5-6 and TRBJ1-6): DAGVTQSPTHLIKTRGQQVTLRCSPKSGHDTVSWYQQALGQGPQFIFQYYEEEERQRGNFPDRFSGHQFPNYSSELNVNALLLGDSALYLCASRVRDRPSPLHFGNGTRLTVT.

The J gene is TRBJ2-1, the V gene TRBV6-1, with D possibly TRBD2 on 5 matching bases. V was clipped by 5 bases and J by 10 bases, with 18 bases between them. CDR3 length: 14 amino acids. Germline lookup yields CDR1 MNHNS and CDR2 SASEGT. CDR3 protein: CASSPPGSQLEQFF. The CDR3 DNA reads TGTGCCAGCAGTCCCCCGGGAAGTCAATTGGAGCAGTTCTTC.

This clone was detected a few times. The rearrangement uses TRBV6-1 and TRBJ1-5; D is unresolved. This CDR3 contains 13 residues. V was pared by 4 bases and J by 1 base, with 5 bases between. Germline V gene lookup returns CDR1 MNHNS and CDR2 SASEGT. The CDR3 loop is CASSGTSNQPQHF. The CDR3 DNA reads as TGTGCCAGCAGTGGGACCAGCAATCAGCCCCAGCATTTT.

This rearrangement joins TRBV20-1 to TRBJ2-7, with TRBD2 identical over 9 bases. The CDR3 extends over 14 amino acids. The germline V gene has CDR1 DFQATT and CDR2 SNEGSKA (reference sequence). J was trimmed by 2 bases and V by 5 bases; bases with no gene match: 7. CDR3 in DNA: TGCAGTGCTCGAGTGGGCGGGAGGGCCTACGAGCAGTACTTC. It yields the protein CSARVGGRAYEQYF.

CDR3 sequence (DNA): TGCAGTGCTAGAGATGAGGGGTTCGGGGACGAGCAGTACTTC. It is translated as CSARDEGFGDEQYF. The chain couples TRBV20-1 to TRBJ2-7, with D perhaps TRBD1 or TRBD2 (5 bases each). This CDR3 is 14 amino acids long. Trimming stripped 0 bases from V and 5 bases from J, with 14 bases between. Germline V gene sequence: CDR1 DFQATT, CDR2 SNEGSKA (reference sequence).

This clone has ten or more counts. The gene calls are TRBV6-2 or TRBV6-3 and TRBJ2-7; possibly TRBD1 for D (5 bases). The CDR3 is 14 amino acids. Looked up from germline, CDR1 is MNHEY and CDR2 is SVGEGT. Trimming pared 4 bases from V and 1 base from J, leaving 11 bases between. CDR3 residues: CASSWSGISYEQYF. The CDR3 region has the DNA TGTGCCAGCAGTTGGTCAGGGATTTCCTACGAGCAGTACTTC.